The table lists the clone carrying this T cell receptor beta chain with many counts. Its antigen is not identified. Making use of molecular barcodes, quantitative 5'-RACE generated TCR beta libraries. TCRdb re-analysed the 5' RACE reads in MiXCR, keeping a single row per CDR3 protein. The sample includes roughly 490,000 distinct CDR3 sequences, 5.3% of them seen just once. These data belong to a study of CD8 T cells in ankylosing spondylitis. General study findings and limits: Seemingly characteristic of ankylosing spondylitis blood was a TCR beta motif consisting of about 8 highly homologous variants.

Trimming removed 4 bases at V and 2 bases at J, with 16 bases between. Germline-derived CDR1 and CDR2 are LGHNA and YNFKEQ. This CDR3 contains 16 residues. This receptor was obtained from a male donor with ankylosing spondylitis. V is TRBV4-2 and J is TRBJ2-3; no clear D. Specimen: blood, either unsorted or a sorted T cell fraction (not recorded which). The CDR3 DNA follows: TGTGCCAGCAGCCCCGGGCTAACGGAAGACACAGATACGCAGTATTTT. It translates to CASSPGLTEDTDTQYF.